The entry below gives a single TCR beta chain sequence along with its context. The table lists this clonotype with a few counts. No cognate antigen has been identified for it. No qualities accompany the bases; no much larger clone lies one base away. This sample stems from a study of T-cell memory formation after mild COVID-19 (dated by TCRdb to about 2021). With respect to the entire study: TCR sequence clusters from the two donors were largely donor specific. T-cell clones expanding and contracting after mild COVID-19 in a couple of donors were tracked by longitudinal TCRalpha and TCRbeta repertoire sequencing. The cohort was made up of two young adult volunteers, one female and one male, who were previously healthy. What the work shows at the level of the full study, not this receptor alone: Some responding clones were found in pre-infection memory, which suggests that pre-existing cross-reactive memory T cells took part in the SARS-CoV-2 response. Contracting CD4+ clones were found mainly in CM and EM memory subsets, while CD8+ clones were enriched in EMRA. From day 15 to 85, contracting clones showed balanced CD4/CD8 phenotypes, whereas a second wave of clones that expanded from day 15 to 37 leaned towards CD4+. The second-wave clones that peaked on day 37 were not confirmed to be SARS-CoV-2 specific. The study covered only a couple of mild cases, and larger cohorts including severe cases with pre-infection samples were considered necessary.

From its cysteine to its phenylalanine, the CDR3 spans 18 amino acids. CDR3 DNA only is kept here, 54 bases in frame from base 1. Trimming leaves V shorter by 2 bases and J shorter by 3 bases, with the junction holding 7 bases beyond the gene matches. CDR1 is given as MGHDK and CDR2 as SYGVNS, both from the germline V gene. The sequencing machine was an Illumina NovaSeq 6000. TCRalpha and TCRbeta cDNA libraries were built by 5'RACE with constant-segment primers, adding sample barcodes and unique molecular identifiers. Trizol reagent was used to extract RNA from every sample. Libraries were amplified in two PCR steps, with a second sample barcode and Illumina TruSeq adapters added in the second step. Libraries were sequenced on an Illumina NovaSeq with 2 x 150 bp paired-end reads. For the original study's pipeline: The reads were demultiplexed and collapsed into UMI-guided consensus sequences using migec v1.2.7. With mixcr v2.1.11, UMI consensuses were aligned to TRA and TRB V and J templates and assembled into clonotypes. Clonotypes were classified as expanded or contracted when called significant by both edgeR and NoisET, with noise models trained on biological replicates. edgeR calls used a false discovery rate-adjusted p below 0.01 and a log2 fold-change threshold of 1. PCA with hierarchical clustering of max-normalized trajectories of the 1000 most abundant clonotypes was used as exploratory dynamics analysis. Separately sequenced CD4+ and CD8+ repertoires were used to assign the CD4 or CD8 phenotype of responding clones. Starting from the raw public reads, TCRdb applied fastp trimming at Q25, assembled clones with MiXCR and retained in-frame beta chains. One record per CDR3 amino acid sequence lists the most common genes and DNA. The V and J calls reflect TCRdb's pipeline rather than the authors' work. This sample has approximately 180,000 distinct CDR3 sequences in its table, and roughly 17% of those were observed once. The leading ten clones occupy under 2.5% of the sample.

Ficoll-Paque density gradient centrifugation was the method used to isolate PBMCs. Sequenced sample: PBMCs or a T cell subset sorted from them (not recorded which). The sequence is built from TRBV25-1 and TRBJ2-7; 16 bases in the junction line up with TRBD2. This clonotype was sampled from an adult woman who had mild COVID-19 (a few samples of this study predate the infection). The sample titles of this study are shuffled in the database, so cell type and time point are left out; the donor was told from shared clones. Read as DNA, the sequence is TGTGCCAGCAGTGAAGAGGGGACTAGCGGGGGGGCCAGCTACGAGCAGTACTTC. The translation is CASSEEGTSGGASYEQYF.